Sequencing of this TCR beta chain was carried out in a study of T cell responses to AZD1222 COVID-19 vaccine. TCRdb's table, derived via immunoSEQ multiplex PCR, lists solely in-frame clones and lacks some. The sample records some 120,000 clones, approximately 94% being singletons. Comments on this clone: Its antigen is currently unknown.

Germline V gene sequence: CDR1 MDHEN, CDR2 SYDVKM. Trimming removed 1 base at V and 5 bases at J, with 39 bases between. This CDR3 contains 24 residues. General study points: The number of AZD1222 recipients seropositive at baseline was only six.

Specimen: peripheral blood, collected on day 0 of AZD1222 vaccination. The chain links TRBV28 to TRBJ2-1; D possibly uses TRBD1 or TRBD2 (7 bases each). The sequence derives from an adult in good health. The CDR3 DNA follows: TGTGCCAGCAGTTTATTGCCCCGACAGGGAGGCGACCTGGCGGGAGACGCTGGCCACAATGAGCAGTTCTTC. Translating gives CASSLLPRQGGDLAGDAGHNEQFF.